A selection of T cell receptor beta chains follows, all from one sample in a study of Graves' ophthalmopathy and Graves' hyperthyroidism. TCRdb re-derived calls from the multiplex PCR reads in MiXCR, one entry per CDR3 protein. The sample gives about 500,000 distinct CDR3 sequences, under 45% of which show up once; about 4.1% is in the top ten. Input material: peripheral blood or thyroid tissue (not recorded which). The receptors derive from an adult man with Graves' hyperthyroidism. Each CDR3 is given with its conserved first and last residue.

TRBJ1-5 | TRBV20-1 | CSAGRGTPVTPQHF
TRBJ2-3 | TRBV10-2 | CASCLAGSSTDTQYF
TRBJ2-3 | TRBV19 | CASSIRGGDTQYF
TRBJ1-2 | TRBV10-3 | CAISLTGTGAGYTF
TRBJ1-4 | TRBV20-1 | CSPQGGQAPEKLFF
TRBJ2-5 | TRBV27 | CASSLRRTDDQETQYF
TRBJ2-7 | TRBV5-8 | CASSLAGLGEYEQYF
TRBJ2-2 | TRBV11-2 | CASSLDRGTGELFF
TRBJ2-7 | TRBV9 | CASSRVIAGGFYEQYF
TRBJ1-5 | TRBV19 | CASSMVGARNQPQHF
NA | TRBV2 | CASKGRGGGGISSYNEQFF
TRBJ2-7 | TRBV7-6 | CASSPRTPGTSGRNGPYEQYF
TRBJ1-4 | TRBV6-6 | CAGSGQGVEKLFF
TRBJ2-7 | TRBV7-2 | CASSLIRPGAGQYF
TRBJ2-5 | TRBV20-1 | CSARDGQGGTQYF
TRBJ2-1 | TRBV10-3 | CASSLSGYAYNEQFF
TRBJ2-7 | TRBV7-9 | CASSLTGVRAYEQYF
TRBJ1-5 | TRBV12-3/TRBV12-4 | CASSSSGTAHNQPQHF
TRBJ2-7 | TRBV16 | CASSQSRTAHEQYF
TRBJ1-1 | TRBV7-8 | CASSSRGAVNTEAFF
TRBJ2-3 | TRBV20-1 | CSATDRENTDTRYF
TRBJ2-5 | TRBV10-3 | CAISGGGTQETQYF
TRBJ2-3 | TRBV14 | CASRRWSTDTQYF
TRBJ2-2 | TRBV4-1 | CASSQEGVGELFF
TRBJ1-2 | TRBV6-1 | CASWTGTGYTF
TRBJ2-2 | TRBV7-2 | CASSQGTRMAGELFF
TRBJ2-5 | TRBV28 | CASTRGAKTQYF
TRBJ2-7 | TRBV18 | CASSPASGRVVYEQYF
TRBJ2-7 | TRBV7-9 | CASTWDNAYEQYF
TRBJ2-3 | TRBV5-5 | CASSPNRYTDTQYF
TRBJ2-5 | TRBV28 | CASSTPSGAGGETQYF
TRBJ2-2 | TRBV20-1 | CSASPGLATGELFF
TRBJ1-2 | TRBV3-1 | CASSQEGTGGSAWDYGYTF
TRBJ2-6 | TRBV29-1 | CSLRQGVGNVLTF
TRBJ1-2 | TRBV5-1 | CASSLADSNYGYTF
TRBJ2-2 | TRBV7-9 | CASSLGLGVSTGELFF
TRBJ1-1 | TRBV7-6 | CASSLRSDTEAFF
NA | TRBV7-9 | CASSRSLMGGEQFF
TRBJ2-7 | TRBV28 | CASSLIGTGVMYYEQYF
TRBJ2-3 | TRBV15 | CATSRDGRGPDTQYF
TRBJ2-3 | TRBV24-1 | CATSDSGLGGDTQYF
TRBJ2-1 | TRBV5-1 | CASSWQGYEQFF
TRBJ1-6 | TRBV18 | CASFPDYNSPLHF
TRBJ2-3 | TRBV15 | CATSIAGASTDTQYF
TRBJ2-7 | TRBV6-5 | CASSFLGLAGGNEQYF
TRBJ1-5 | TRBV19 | CASSPTVNQPQHF
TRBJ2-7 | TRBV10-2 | CASSIDRGKYEQYF
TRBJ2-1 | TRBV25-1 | CASSGTSGRISEQFF
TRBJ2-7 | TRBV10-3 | CAISTGTERFEQYF
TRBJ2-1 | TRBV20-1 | CSASGGNEQFF